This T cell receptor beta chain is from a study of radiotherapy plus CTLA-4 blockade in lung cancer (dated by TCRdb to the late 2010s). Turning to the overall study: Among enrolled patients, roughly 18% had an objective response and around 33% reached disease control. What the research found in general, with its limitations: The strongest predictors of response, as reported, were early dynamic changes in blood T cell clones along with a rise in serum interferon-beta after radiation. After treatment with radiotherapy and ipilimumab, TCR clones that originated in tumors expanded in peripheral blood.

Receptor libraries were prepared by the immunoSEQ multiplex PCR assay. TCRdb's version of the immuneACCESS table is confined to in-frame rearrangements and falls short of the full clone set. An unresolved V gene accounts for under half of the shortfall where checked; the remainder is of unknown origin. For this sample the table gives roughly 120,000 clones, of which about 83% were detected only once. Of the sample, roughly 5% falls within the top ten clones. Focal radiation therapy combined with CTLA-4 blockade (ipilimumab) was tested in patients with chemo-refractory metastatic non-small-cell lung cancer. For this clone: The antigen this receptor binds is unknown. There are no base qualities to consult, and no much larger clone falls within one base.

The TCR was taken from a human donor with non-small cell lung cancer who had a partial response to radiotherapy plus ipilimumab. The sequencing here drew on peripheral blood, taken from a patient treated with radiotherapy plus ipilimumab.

The base sequence is TGTGCCAGCAGCCTGGTGGGGCTAGGGGGCGGGGAGCTGTTTTTT. This translates into CASSLVGLGGGELFF. The chain is encoded by TRBV27 joined to TRBJ2-2, with TRBD1 tentatively as D gene (6 bases match). V is reduced by 6 bases and J by 7 bases, leaving a spacing of 18 bases between them. The cysteine opens and the phenylalanine closes a CDR3 of 15 amino acids. The DNA shown is the 45-base CDR3, in frame from base 1. As encoded in the germline V gene (reference sequence), CDR1 is MNHEY while CDR2 is SMNVEV.